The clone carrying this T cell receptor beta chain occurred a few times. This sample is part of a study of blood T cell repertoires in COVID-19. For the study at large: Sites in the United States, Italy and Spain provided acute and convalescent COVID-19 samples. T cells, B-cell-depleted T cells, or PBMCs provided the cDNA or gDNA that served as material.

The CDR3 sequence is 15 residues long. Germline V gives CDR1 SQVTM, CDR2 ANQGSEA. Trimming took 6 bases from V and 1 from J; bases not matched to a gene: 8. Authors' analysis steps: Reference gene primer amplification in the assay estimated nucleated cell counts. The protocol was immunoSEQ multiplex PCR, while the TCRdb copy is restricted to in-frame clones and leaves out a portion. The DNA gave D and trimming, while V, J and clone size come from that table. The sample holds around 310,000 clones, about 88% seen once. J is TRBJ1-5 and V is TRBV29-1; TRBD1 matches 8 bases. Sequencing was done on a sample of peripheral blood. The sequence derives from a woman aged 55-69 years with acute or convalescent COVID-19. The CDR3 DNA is TGCAGCGTCGGTACAGGGGGGGACAGCAATCAGCCCCAGCATTTT. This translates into CSVGTGGDSNQPQHF.